This passage covers 2 T cell receptor beta chains from one sample sequenced in a study of beta chain features in type 1 diabetes. Every bit of the isolated RNA underwent reverse transcription, so sequencing read expressed TCRB transcripts. Sequencing was performed with immunoSEQ multiplex PCR; in TCRdb, only in-frame clones are kept and a portion is missing. The table lists hundreds of thousands of clones, 15% to 18% of them singletons. Sequences were obtained from naive CD4+ T cells from blood. Receptor source: a man in his late teens or twenties in good health.

This clone was recorded at least ten times. The chain joins TRBV23-1 to TRBJ1-4; D unresolved. TRBV23-1 is an ORF, with its function uncertain. Trimming left V 1 base short and J 10 bases short, with 7 bases between. The CDR3 is 12 amino acids. Written as DNA, the CDR3 is TGCGCCAGCAGTCAATTATTTACAAAACTGTTTTTT. Its translation: CASSQLFTKLFF.

This chain links TRBV6-5 with TRBJ2-7; no clear D. Trimming cost V 8 bases and J 6 bases, with 8 bases left between them. CDR3 length equals 10 residues. Germline loops: CDR1 MNHEY, CDR2 SVGAGI. The CDR3 DNA sequence: TGTGCCAGCGGGCACGCCGAGCAGTACTTC. It translates to CASGHAEQYF.